This T cell receptor beta chain was retrieved from a study of circulating and synovial CD4+ cells in juvenile arthritis. Overall study findings and caveats: Shared-clonotype fractions with synovium likely underestimate full repertoire overlap. CPL and bulk CD4 samples differed at least tenfold in T cell genomes. Bulk blood CD4 repertoires were more diverse than these.

The method was immunoSEQ multiplex PCR; TCRdb's version includes in-frame clones alone and lacks a portion of them. The table shows 30,000 or so clones, with 90% to 95% occurring only once. This CDR3 spans 14 amino acids. Between the trimmed V and J ends, which lost 5 bases and 5 bases, there was a span of 13 bases. The germline V gene encodes CDR1 SGHVS and CDR2 FNYEAQ. For this clone: Its antigen remains unidentified.

The material sequenced was CD4+ T cells from blood. The chain uses TRBV7-6 and TRBJ2-1; maybe TRBD2 (6 bases). This clonotype originated in a human donor with juvenile idiopathic arthritis. CDR3 sequence: CASSTRGLDNEQFF. CDR3 bases: TGTGCCAGCAGCACGAGGGGACTCGACAATGAGCAGTTCTTC.